A selection of T cell receptor beta chains follows, all from one sample in a study of blood T cells in healthy people across ages. TCRdb processed the 5' RACE reads anew with MiXCR; each CDR3 protein has one entry. The top ten clones hold 6.5% to 8% of a sample with over 1,300,000 distinct CDR3 sequences, 45% to 70% of them seen once. Sequenced sample: blood. The receptors derive from a man younger than 35 in good health. CDR3s include the opening cysteine and the closing phenylalanine or tryptophan. The D gene is left open where the match is weak. Only part of the rows carry a size: once, few, many, or a class if the clone is expanded.

d_call clone_size j_call v_call cdr3_nt cdr3_aa
. . TRBJ2-7 TRBV15 TGTGCCACCAGCAGAGATCCCAGAAGCTCCTACGAGCAGTACTTC CATSRDPRSSYEQYF
. . TRBJ1-2 TRBV7-6 TGTGCCAGCAGCTTAGAATCCACCGGCGGTGGCTACACCTTC CASSLESTGGGYTF
. few TRBJ2-7 TRBV12-3/TRBV12-4 TGTGCCAGCAGTTCTACAGATTACGAGCAGTACTTC CASSSTDYEQYF
. once TRBJ2-7 TRBV12-3/TRBV12-4 TGTGCCAGCAGTTCGACGCCGGACACGTCCTACGAGCAGTACTTC CASSSTPDTSYEQYF
TRBD2 once TRBJ2-7 TRBV4-1 TGCGCCAGCAGCCAAGGCGCCAGCGGGGGGTTCGAGCAGTACTTC CASSQGASGGFEQYF
TRBD1 . TRBJ2-5 TRBV20-1 TGCAGTGCTAGAGATCTTCGGGGACAGGGCTTAGGGCAGTACTTC CSARDLRGQGLGQYF
. once TRBJ2-3 TRBV6-1 TGTGCCAGCAGTGGACAGGTCGCAGATACGCAGTATTTT CASSGQVADTQYF
. . TRBJ2-5 TRBV20-1 TGCAGTGCAAGGAGGGAGCATCATGAACTGAACGAAGAGACCCAGTACTTC CSARREHHELNEETQYF
TRBD1 . TRBJ2-3 TRBV6-5 TGTGCCAGCAGTTCTCACTGGACAGGCACAACGGGAAGCACAGATACGCAGTATTTT CASSSHWTGTTGSTDTQYF
TRBD1 . TRBJ1-1 TRBV7-9 TGTGCCAGCAGCTTGAATGACAGGGGGCGGACTGAAGCTTTCTTT CASSLNDRGRTEAFF
. . TRBJ2-7 TRBV5-6 TGTGCCAGCAGCTGGGCCGTAGGGGCCGAGCAGTACTTC CASSWAVGAEQYF
. . TRBJ2-7 TRBV13 TGTGCCAGCAGCTTAAGGACCGCGAGCTCCTACAATGAGCAGTACTTC CASSLRTASSYNEQYF
. . TRBJ1-5 TRBV7-2 TGTGCCAGCAGCGGTCGAAGGGGCAATCAGCCCCAGCATTTT CASSGRRGNQPQHF
TRBD1 . TRBJ1-4 TRBV2 TGTGCCAGCAGTGACGGACAGGGTCTAGGTGAAAAACTGTTTTTT CASSDGQGLGEKLFF
TRBD2 . TRBJ2-3 TRBV4-2 TGTGCCAGCAGCCAAGCCAGCGGGACTAGCACAGATACGCAGTATTTT CASSQASGTSTDTQYF
TRBD1 . TRBJ2-7 TRBV6-6 TGTGCCAGCAGGGCCCGGGACAGTAGAGACTACGAGCAGTACTTC CASRARDSRDYEQYF
TRBD2 . TRBJ2-5 TRBV20-1 TGCAGTGCTAGCCACGGGACTAGCGGGGGGAAAGAGACCCAGTACTTC CSASHGTSGGKETQYF
TRBD2 few TRBJ2-1 TRBV7-2 TGTGCCAGCAGCTTAGGGGAGGGGTCTGGCAATGAGCAGTTCTTC CASSLGEGSGNEQFF
. few TRBJ1-6 TRBV15 TGTGCCACCAGCCCTGAGAATTCACCCCTCCACTTT CATSPENSPLHF
. . TRBJ2-7 TRBV18 TGTGCCAGCTCACTGACACAGGAGCGGGAGACAGGGGAGCAGTACTTC CASSLTQERETGEQYF
. . TRBJ1-2 TRBV29-1 TGCAGCGTTGAAGATCGGGACACAGGGATTACGGACACCTTC CSVEDRDTGITDTF
. . TRBJ2-3 TRBV11-2 TGTGCCAGCAGGGCAGGGGCGGGAGATACACAGTATTTT CASRAGAGDTQYF
TRBD1 . TRBJ1-4 TRBV4-1 TGCGCCAGCAGCCAAGGGGTCAGGGGGCGAGGGACTAATGAAAAACTGTTTTTT CASSQGVRGRGTNEKLFF
TRBD2 . TRBJ2-3 TRBV7-2 TGTGCCAGCAGCTTATCGGGACTAGCGGGGTTGACAGATACGCAGTATTTT CASSLSGLAGLTDTQYF
. . TRBJ2-7 TRBV7-9 TGTGCCAGCAGCGTAATCGGGGACGAGCAGTACTTC CASSVIGDEQYF
TRBD1 . TRBJ2-3 TRBV20-1 TGCAGTGCAACGGACAGGGGGCTTGCAGATACGCAGTATTTT CSATDRGLADTQYF
. few TRBJ1-1 TRBV27 TGTGCCAGCAGTTTATTGCTAGGGGGATCCACTGAAGCTTTCTTT CASSLLLGGSTEAFF
. . TRBJ2-7 TRBV13 TGTGCCAGCAGCCCCGGACGACAGCTTTACGAGCAGTACTTC CASSPGRQLYEQYF
. . TRBJ1-2 TRBV27 TGTGCCAGCAGCCCGCTCGGGGGCGCAAACTATGGCTACACCTTC CASSPLGGANYGYTF
TRBD2 few TRBJ2-1 TRBV5-6 TGTGCCAGCAGCTGGGGGACTAGCGGGAACTACAATGAGCAGTTCTTC CASSWGTSGNYNEQFF
. . TRBJ2-3 TRBV6-5 TGTGCCAGCAGTAGCGGACGTGGTGGCGCAGATACGCAGTATTTT CASSSGRGGADTQYF
. few TRBJ2-7 TRBV5-5 TGTGCCAGCAGCTTTGTTCTTCACGAGCAGTACTTC CASSFVLHEQYF
. once TRBJ2-7 TRBV29-1 TGCAGCGTTGTTGAGGGCAGGACCTACGAGCAGTACTTC CSVVEGRTYEQYF
. . TRBJ2-5 TRBV20-1 TGCAGTGCTATCAGTGCCGTGCAGAACCCCCAAGAGACCCAGTACTTC CSAISAVQNPQETQYF
. . TRBJ1-1 TRBV6-2/TRBV6-3 TGTGCCAGCAGTTACTCGATTTCGAGAAATGAAGCTTTCTTT CASSYSISRNEAFF
. . TRBJ2-1 TRBV4-2 TGTGCCAGCAGCCAAGAGAGGAGGGGTCGTGAGCAGTTCTTC CASSQERRGREQFF
. . TRBJ2-3 TRBV4-3 TGCGCCAGCAGCCACGAGACTAGGGAGGTTACGCAGTATTTT CASSHETREVTQYF
. . TRBJ1-1 TRBV20-1 TGCAAATCGAACACTGAAGCTTTCTTT CKSNTEAFF
. . TRBJ2-1 TRBV3-1 TGTGCCAGCCTCCAGGATAATGGGCAGTTCTTC CASLQDNGQFF
. . TRBJ1-2 TRBV12-3/TRBV12-4 TGTGCCAGCAGTTTTTTGGGGGAGGGGAATGGCTACACCTTC CASSFLGEGNGYTF
. . TRBJ1-2 TRBV11-2 TGTGCCAGCAGCTTCAGCGGGGGGCGAAGCTACACCTTC CASSFSGGRSYTF
TRBD1 . TRBJ2-5 TRBV5-4 TGTGCCAGCAGCTTTAGGGGGACAGGGCAAGAGACCCAGTACTTC CASSFRGTGQETQYF
. . TRBJ2-1 TRBV7-6 TGTGCCAGCAGCTTAAAAACAGGCAACAATGAGCAGTTCTTC CASSLKTGNNEQFF
. . TRBJ2-7 TRBV9 TGTGCCAGCAGCGCCACCCGGGACCCCTTAAACGAGCAGTACTTC CASSATRDPLNEQYF
TRBD2 few TRBJ2-5 TRBV27 TGTGCCAGCAGTCCTACACTAGCGGGGCGCCAAGAGACCCAGTACTTC CASSPTLAGRQETQYF
TRBD2 . TRBJ2-1 TRBV20-1 TGCAGTGCTAGAGGGACTAGAGTACACTACAATGAGCCGTTCTTC CSARGTRVHYNEPFF
. . TRBJ1-1 TRBV15 TGTGCCACCAGCAGAGAGAACGTGGCCACTGAAGCTTTCTTT CATSRENVATEAFF
. . TRBJ2-3 TRBV7-2 TGTGCCAGCAGCTTAGGGGCACTTCGGGCAGATACGCAGTATTTT CASSLGALRADTQYF
. few TRBJ2-5 TRBV5-1 TGCGCCAGCACCGGGAACTTATTACAAGAGACCCAGTACTTC CASTGNLLQETQYF